This T cell receptor beta chain was captured by sequencing in a study of T cell changes during pregnancy in multiple sclerosis. Germline V gene data show CDR1 as SGHAT and CDR2 as FQNNGV. This CDR3 is built from 14 residues. V lost 3 bases to trimming and J lost 8 bases, with 14 bases between them. TCRdb's table, derived via immunoSEQ multiplex PCR, lists solely in-frame clones and lacks some. This sample has over 55,000 clones, with under 95% found just once. The gene calls are TRBV11-2 and TRBJ2-1, with D perhaps TRBD2 (5 bases). Sequencing was performed on CD8+ T cells from peripheral blood mononuclear cells, taken in the third trimester of pregnancy. The receptor was derived from a female donor with multiple sclerosis, enrolled in a pregnancy study. The CDR3 reads CASSFAGGSYEQFF. The CDR3, as DNA: TGTGCCAGCAGCTTTGCGGGTGGGTCGTATGAGCAGTTCTTC.